Below, 17 T cell receptor beta chains from the same sample are listed, as sequenced in a study of T cell responses to AZD1222 COVID-19 vaccine. The repertoire was sequenced with immunoSEQ multiplex PCR; TCRdb's copy has only in-frame clones and lacks some. The data hold about 150,000 clones, with 86% observed a single time. The sequenced sample was peripheral blood, obtained 28 days after the second AZD1222 dose. These receptors originate from an adult who received the AZD1222 COVID-19 vaccine.

The gene calls are TRBV6-5 and TRBJ2-7; TRBD1 aligns across 9 bases. Germline V CDR1 and CDR2: MNHEY, SVGAGI. There are 14 residues in the CDR3. Germline trimming cut 7 bases from V and 4 bases from J; bases unmatched to any gene: 8. CDR3 loop: CASITGTGRYEQYF. The DNA for the CDR3 is TGTGCCAGCATTACCGGGACAGGGAGGTACGAGCAGTACTTC.

The V and J genes are TRBV7-8 and TRBJ2-1; 9 nucleotides match TRBD1. Germline V lookup: CDR1 SGHVS, CDR2 FQNEAQ. CDR3 length equals 15 residues. Germline trimming cut 4 bases from V and 0 bases from J; bases unmatched to any gene: 1. The CDR3 region is CASSSGQGSYNEQFF. The CDR3 coding sequence is TGTGCCAGCAGCTCGGGACAGGGCTCCTACAATGAGCAGTTCTTC.

The chain carries TRBV2 and TRBJ2-1; 8 bases line up with TRBD2. Germline V gene sequence: CDR1 SNHLY, CDR2 FYNNEI. With 7 bases clipped from V and 6 bases from J, the junction kept 14 bases outside the gene matches. This CDR3 has 16 residues. The CDR3 bases are TGTGCCAGCAAGAAGGAAGCGGGAGTTTCTCTCAATGAGCAGTTCTTC. It codes for CASKKEAGVSLNEQFF.

A note on this clone: The sample holds other DNA sequences that translate to the same CDR3. V usage is TRBV12-3 or TRBV12-4 and J usage is TRBJ1-2; no clear D. Trimming pared 1 base from V and 2 bases from J, leaving 5 bases between. CDR3 length: 13 amino acids. CDR3 sequence (DNA): TGTGCCAGCAGTTTAGGGGCGAACTATGGCTACACCTTC. Translating gives CASSLGANYGYTF.

J is TRBJ2-5 and V is TRBV10-1; 7 nucleotides line up with TRBD1. The V and J ends lost 3 bases and 5 bases, in that order; junction bases with no gene match: 3. Germline V lookup: CDR1 WNHNN, CDR2 SYGVQD (reference sequence). The CDR3 totals 13 residues. CDR3 nucleotide sequence: TGCGCCAGCAGTGACTCGACAGGGGAGACCCAGTACTTC. Its protein is CASSDSTGETQYF.

V and J are TRBV5-4 and TRBJ2-1; D unresolved. The V and J ends lost 0 bases and 10 bases respectively, with 8 bases between them. Per germline, CDR1 SGHNT and CDR2 YYREEE (reference sequence). The CDR3 runs 12 residues. In DNA form, the CDR3 reads TGTGCCAGCAGCTTGGGCGACACGGAGCAGTTCTTC. Translated, it gives CASSLGDTEQFF.

The chain joins TRBV11-2 to TRBJ2-7, with 7 bases matching TRBD1. CDR3 length equals 15 residues. The junction had 16 bases not matched to a gene; V was cut back by 6 bases and J by 8 bases. Germline loops: CDR1 SGHAT, CDR2 FQNNGV. CDR3: CASSGLRDSQDKQYF. CDR3 DNA sequence: TGTGCCAGCAGTGGGTTACGGGACAGCCAGGACAAGCAGTACTTC.

This clone was counted between two and nine times. This chain joins TRBV6-5 and TRBJ1-1; weak D call: TRBD1 (5 bases). This CDR3 comprises 13 residues. The germline V gene has CDR1 MNHEY and CDR2 SVGAGI. V was trimmed by 1 base and J by 4 bases, leaving 7 bases between them. This CDR3 reads CASSYWGGTEAFF. CDR3 in DNA: TGTGCCAGCAGTTACTGGGGGGGCACTGAAGCTTTCTTT.

This rearrangement joins TRBV28 to TRBJ2-7; D might be TRBD1 (6 bases). The V and J ends lost 4 bases and 0 bases respectively, with 28 bases between them. Germline V CDR1 and CDR2: MDHEN, SYDVKM. The CDR3 length is 20 residues. The CDR3 DNA reads as TGTGCCAGCAGTTCCCTTACAGGGTGGGCTTCTGCAGTGACCTCCTACGAGCAGTACTTC. Amino acids: CASSSLTGWASAVTSYEQYF.

The chain links TRBV28 to TRBJ1-5; possible D gene TRBD1, 5 bases. Germline assignment: CDR1 MDHEN and CDR2 SYDVKM. The CDR3 has 15 residues. V was shortened by 3 bases and J by 0 bases, with 9 bases between the two germline ends. CDR3 coding DNA: TGTGCCAGCAGTTTCAGGGATTATAGCAATCAGCCCCAGCATTTT. Amino acid sequence: CASSFRDYSNQPQHF.

The chain joins TRBV12-3 or TRBV12-4 to TRBJ1-4; 9 bases line up with TRBD1. V shed 7 bases and J 16 bases; nucleotides not matched to a gene: 13. The CDR3 runs 13 residues. CDR3 in DNA: TGTGCCAGCACTGGACAGGGGAGACCTGAGAAGTTTTTT. Translated: CASTGQGRPEKFF.

This rearrangement joins TRBV30 to TRBJ1-2; D ambiguous. V lost 1 base and J 8 bases, leaving 11 bases between the germline ends. Looked up from germline, CDR1 is GTSNPN and CDR2 is SVGIG (reference sequence). CDR3 length: 12 residues. The CDR3 loop is CAWSDGRTGYTF. In DNA, the CDR3 is TGTGCCTGGAGTGACGGTAGGACCGGCTACACCTTC.

V gene TRBV6-6 combines with J gene TRBJ1-4; no reliable D call. Trimming left V 4 bases short and J 5 bases short, with 8 bases between. Germline CDR1 is MNHNY and CDR2 is SVGAGI (reference sequence). CDR3 length: 13 residues. The CDR3 region has the DNA TGTGCCAGCAGTTCTACGGGGAATGAAAAACTGTTTTTT. As protein: CASSSTGNEKLFF.

This clone was seen once. This chain uses TRBV2 with TRBJ2-1, with 10 positions matching TRBD2. This CDR3 contains 14 residues. Germline V gene lookup returns CDR1 SNHLY and CDR2 FYNNEI. After removal of 5 bases from V and 9 bases from J, the junction contained 7 bases not matched to a gene. CDR3 in DNA: TGTGCCAGCAGTTTGGGACTAGCGCTGAGTGAGCAGTTCTTC. Translated, it gives CASSLGLALSEQFF.

The gene calls are TRBV7-9 and TRBJ1-1, with D hard to call. This CDR3 region has 16 residues. Looked up from germline, CDR1 is SEHNR and CDR2 is FQNEAQ (reference sequence). V lost 4 bases and J 0 bases, leaving 15 bases between the germline ends. The CDR3 sequence is CASSSPEATLNTEAFF. Here the CDR3 DNA reads TGTGCCAGCAGCTCCCCAGAAGCAACTCTGAACACTGAAGCTTTCTTT.

This clone came up once. The rearrangement uses TRBV5-6 and TRBJ2-1; TRBD2 agrees at 9 bases. V shed 4 bases and J 9 bases; nucleotides not matched to a gene: 5. CDR3 length: 13 residues. From germline, CDR1 is SGHDT and CDR2 YYEEEE. The CDR3 nucleotides read TGTGCCAGCAGCGGCGGGAGGGCCCGTGAGCAGTTCTTC. This encodes CASSGGRAREQFF. The full variable domain, in which reference TRBV5-6 and TRBJ2-1 provide the parts outside the CDR3, is DAGVTQSPTHLIKTRGQQVTLRCSPKSGHDTVSWYQQALGQGPQFIFQYYEEEERQRGNFPDRFSGHQFPNYSSELNVNALLLGDSALYLCASSGGRAREQFFGPGTRLTVL.

Only a few counts were recorded for this clone. The V gene is TRBV6-1, the J gene TRBJ2-1, with D possibly TRBD2 on 6 matching bases. CDR1 and CDR2 (germline): MNHNS, SASEGT. The V end was cut by 4 bases, the J end by 4 bases, with 23 bases between. The CDR3 loop spans 18 amino acids. CDR3 loop: CASSVGWGLAETYNEQFF. The CDR3 DNA sequence: TGTGCCAGCAGTGTGGGGTGGGGATTAGCGGAGACTTACAATGAGCAGTTCTTC.